This T cell receptor (beta chain) derives from a study of blood T cell repertoires in COVID-19. Authors' methods: From reference gene primer amplification, estimates of nucleated cell counts were derived. The table came from immunoSEQ multiplex PCR; TCRdb's copy has only in-frame clones and leaves some out. From that table come the V and J calls and clone size; the DNA was used to work out D and trimming. The sample consists of over 140,000 clones, roughly 80% of them appearing once. This clone occurred a few times. V was clipped by 3 bases and J by 4 bases, with 12 bases between them. Per germline, CDR1 SNHLY and CDR2 FYNNEI. This CDR3 is 14 amino acids long.

The origin of this receptor is a woman aged 50 to 65 with active or convalescent COVID-19. Sequencing was carried out using peripheral blood. The chain joins TRBV2 to TRBJ1-2, with D uncertain. In nucleotides, the CDR3 is TGTGCCAGCAGTGACCCTTTGGGAGGCTATGGCTACACCTTC. Protein: CASSDPLGGYGYTF.